This T cell receptor (beta chain) comes out of a study of Tregs in tolerant kidney transplant recipients. A remark on this clone: Different DNA sequences within this sample yield the same CDR3.

Mixed chimerism was transient after nonmyeloablative marrow transplants from related graft donors. Generated by immunoSEQ multiplex PCR, the TCRdb table keeps only in-frame clones and is missing some. The data contain 55,000 to 75,000 clones, 70% to 90% of them singletons. Germline CDR1 is KGHSH and CDR2 is LQKENI. Losses at the gene ends were 3 bases for V and 4 bases for J; bases not matched to a gene: 8. This CDR3 region has 15 residues. This sequence joins TRBV18 and TRBJ1-2; 7 bases fit TRBD1. This clonotype was sampled from a human patient who received a combined kidney and bone marrow transplant. Some T cells could come from the graft donor. This sample comprised CD4+ T cells from blood (PBMCs), obtained 6 months after the transplant. This CDR3 reads CASSPSGTEGYGYTF. CDR3 bases: TGTGCCAGCTCACCCTCTGGGACAGAGGGCTATGGCTACACCTTC. The full variable domain, completed using reference TRBV18 and TRBJ1-2, is NAGVMQNPRHLVRRRGQEARLRCSPMKGHSHVYWYRQLPEEGLKFMVYLQKENIIDESGMPKERFSAEFPKEGPSILRIQQVVRGDSAAYFCASSPSGTEGYGYTFGSGTRLTVV.